Listed here are 24 T cell receptor beta chains from one sample, sequenced in a study of T cell responses to AZD1222 COVID-19 vaccine. Sequencing was performed with immunoSEQ multiplex PCR; in TCRdb, only in-frame clones are kept and a portion is missing. The sample holds fewer than 110,000 clones, about 90% seen once. Sequences were derived from peripheral blood, sampled on day 0 of AZD1222 vaccination. The source of these receptors is an adult in good health.

The chain couples TRBV5-4 to TRBJ2-7; 9 positions agree with TRBD2. From germline, CDR1 is SGHNT and CDR2 YYREEE (reference sequence). The CDR3 runs 14 residues. J lost 1 base, V lost 3 bases, and 2 bases had no gene match. The chain's CDR3 is CASSWGLASYEQYF. CDR3 DNA sequence: TGTGCCAGCAGCTGGGGACTAGCATCCTACGAGCAGTACTTC.

This chain uses TRBV28 with TRBJ2-7; 12 bases are a match to TRBD2. The CDR3 sequence is 16 residues long. Germline V gene data show CDR1 as MDHEN and CDR2 as SYDVKM. J lost 3 bases, V lost 4 bases, and 7 bases had no gene match. The CDR3 spells CASSSPGLAGFYEQYF. The CDR3 DNA is TGTGCCAGCAGTTCTCCGGGACTAGCGGGTTTCTACGAGCAGTACTTC.

The rearrangement joins TRBV5-1 to TRBJ2-3; 11 bases line up with TRBD2. Per the germline V gene, CDR1 is SGHRS and CDR2 is YFSETQ. This CDR3 comprises 17 residues. V gave up 0 bases and J gave up 0 bases; unmatched junction bases: 3. CDR3 nucleotide sequence: TGCGCCAGCAGCTTGGAGAGGACTAGCGGGAGCACAGATACGCAGTATTTT. Amino acid sequence: CASSLERTSGSTDTQYF.

This clone has only a few counts. V gene TRBV9 combines with J gene TRBJ2-5, with 10 bases matching TRBD2. Germline trimming cut 2 bases from V and 5 bases from J; bases unmatched to any gene: 18. This CDR3 region has 19 residues. CDR1 SGDLS and CDR2 YYNGEE come from the germline V gene. CDR3 amino acids: CASSVDIGGAGGPKETQYF. The CDR3 DNA is TGTGCCAGCAGCGTTGACATCGGGGGAGCGGGAGGGCCTAAGGAGACCCAGTACTTC.

The chain links TRBV5-4 to TRBJ2-6; TRBD1 aligns across 9 bases. There are 17 residues in the CDR3. The germline V gene has CDR1 SGHNT and CDR2 YYREEE (reference sequence). Losses at the gene ends were 6 bases for V and 2 bases for J; bases not matched to a gene: 9. For the CDR3, the DNA is TGTGCCAGCACCCCGGGACAGGGTCACACTGGGGCCAACGTCCTGACTTTC. It is translated as CASTPGQGHTGANVLTF.

V is TRBV7-3 and J is TRBJ2-1, with 10 bases lining up with TRBD2. CDR3 length: 15 residues. Germline assignment: CDR1 SGHTA and CDR2 FQGTGA. Trimming cost V 4 bases and J 4 bases; bases outside gene matches: 4. The CDR3 DNA reads TGTGCCAGCAGCTCAGCGGGAGGGCGTTACAATGAGCAGTTCTTC. This sequence encodes CASSSAGGRYNEQFF. Combining the CDR3 with reference TRBV7-3 and TRBJ2-1 gives the whole variable domain GAGVSQTPSNKVTEKGKYVELRCDPISGHTALYWYRQSLGQGPEFLIYFQGTGAADDSGLPNDRFFAVRPEGSVSTLKIQRTERGDSAVYLCASSSAGGRYNEQFFGPGTRLTVL.

The V and J genes are TRBV11-3 and TRBJ2-5; 10 bases agree with TRBD2. The V gene end was trimmed by 4 bases and the J gene end by 4 bases; junction bases not matched to a gene: 9. This CDR3 contains 16 residues. Looked up from germline, CDR1 is SGHNT and CDR2 is YENEEA. CDR3 region: CASSWSSSGRRETQYF. CDR3 DNA: TGTGCCAGCAGCTGGAGTTCTAGCGGGAGAAGAGAGACCCAGTACTTC.

The chain links TRBV19 to TRBJ2-3; weak D call: TRBD2 (6 bases). The ends were cut back, 7 bases at V and 2 bases at J, with 13 bases in the middle. This CDR3 has 14 amino acids. Germline CDR1 reads LNHDA; CDR2 reads SQIVND (reference sequence). CDR3 loop: CASKKWGDTDTQYF. Here the CDR3 DNA reads TGTGCCAGTAAAAAATGGGGGGACACAGATACGCAGTATTTT.

The chain is built from TRBV24-1 and TRBJ2-3; tentative D call: TRBD2 (6 bases). CDR1 and CDR2 (germline): KGHDR, SFDVKD. With 12 bases removed from V and 2 bases from J, the gap between germline ends came to 17 bases. The CDR3 is 14 residues long. Here the CDR3 reads CASSGRLSTDTQYF. CDR3 DNA: TGTGCCTCTTCGGGGAGGCTTTCCACAGATACGCAGTATTTT.

This clone was recorded only once. The chain recombines TRBV24-1 with TRBJ2-7, with 8 bases matching TRBD1. Per germline, CDR1 KGHDR and CDR2 SFDVKD. J gave up 6 bases and V 3 bases, and 6 bases lay outside the gene matches. This CDR3 contains 14 residues. CDR3 sequence reads: CATSDPGQGFEQYF. CDR3 DNA sequence: TGTGCCACCAGTGATCCCGGACAGGGTTTCGAGCAGTACTTC.

This clone showed up just a few times. The chain recombines TRBV5-6 with TRBJ1-6; D uncertain. The CDR3 runs 14 residues. Trimming removed 4 bases from V and 7 bases from J, with 12 bases in between. Germline lookup yields CDR1 SGHDT and CDR2 YYEEEE. The CDR3 DNA is TGTGCCAGCAGCACGGGGTCTCGGAATTCACCCCTCCACTTT. It translates to CASSTGSRNSPLHF. Full variable domain (missing parts from reference TRBV5-6 and TRBJ1-6): DAGVTQSPTHLIKTRGQQVTLRCSPKSGHDTVSWYQQALGQGPQFIFQYYEEEERQRGNFPDRFSGHQFPNYSSELNVNALLLGDSALYLCASSTGSRNSPLHFGNGTRLTVT.

J is TRBJ1-2 and V is TRBV19; no clear D. The CDR3 extends over 14 amino acids. V was clipped by 3 bases and J by 3 bases, with 11 bases between them. Germline loops: CDR1 LNHDA, CDR2 SQIVND (reference sequence). Written as DNA, the CDR3 is TGTGCCAGTAGTATGGTCGCAGGCGACTATGGCTACACCTTC. Translation: CASSMVAGDYGYTF.

This clone was recorded only once. This chain joins TRBV7-8 and TRBJ1-5; no clear D. This CDR3 is 12 amino acids long. Trimming took 1 base from V and 9 from J, leaving 7 bases between them. CDR1 is SGHVS, CDR2 FQNEAQ, per germline. CDR3 bases: TGTGCCAGCAGCTTAGTCGAGCGGCCCCAGCATTTT. This codes for CASSLVERPQHF.

J is TRBJ1-2 and V is TRBV6-6; the match to TRBD1 covers 10 bases. CDR1 MNHNY and CDR2 SVGAGI come from the germline V gene (reference sequence). The J segment lost 4 bases and the V segment lost 5 bases, leaving 4 bases of the junction unmatched. The CDR3 consists of 14 residues. The CDR3 bases are TGTGCCAGCAGTGCGGGACAGGGGAGCTATGGCTACACCTTC. Translating gives CASSAGQGSYGYTF.

The chain joins TRBV7-3 to TRBJ2-2, with TRBD1 matching over 7 bases. The trim removed 4 bases at V and 0 bases at J, leaving 5 bases unmatched. Germline CDR1 reads SGHTA; CDR2 reads FQGTGA. The CDR3 totals 16 residues. Here the CDR3 DNA reads TGTGCCAGCAGCTCACAGGGGCAGTCGAACACCGGGGAGCTGTTTTTT. The encoded protein is CASSSQGQSNTGELFF.

V gene TRBV7-6 combines with J gene TRBJ2-7, with 9 positions matching TRBD2. The germline CDR1 and CDR2 sequences are SGHVS and FNYEAQ. The V segment lost 5 bases and the J segment 3 bases; nucleotides outside the gene matches: 8. The CDR3 has 15 amino acids. CDR3 nucleotides: TGTGCCAGCAGCCCCCCCGGGACTAGCATCTACGAGCAGTACTTC. It is translated as CASSPPGTSIYEQYF.

This clone has only a few counts. The chain couples TRBV19 to TRBJ2-2; the D call may be TRBD1 or TRBD2 (5 bases each). The V end lost 3 bases, the J end lost 2 bases, and 16 bases lay between the germline ends. Per germline, CDR1 LNHDA and CDR2 SQIVND (reference sequence). The CDR3 is 17 amino acids. Written as DNA, the CDR3 is TGTGCCAGTAGTATCCGTCGCGGGCAGGGAAACACCGGGGAGCTGTTTTTT. This sequence encodes CASSIRRGQGNTGELFF.

This clone was counted a single time. The CDR3, as DNA: TGTGCCAGCAGTTGGGGGCATGCAAACTCCCAAGAGACCCAGTACTTC. Its protein is CASSWGHANSQETQYF. V usage is TRBV28 and J usage is TRBJ2-5; D perhaps matches TRBD1 (6 bases). The V end lost 4 bases, the J end lost 1 base, and 16 bases lay between the germline ends. The CDR3 length is 16 residues. The germline V gene has CDR1 MDHEN and CDR2 SYDVKM.

This clone was detected once. V and J are TRBV15 and TRBJ2-2; D is unclear. V lost 0 bases, J lost 2 bases, and 4 bases lay in between. The germline gives CDR1 LNHNV, CDR2 YYDKDF (reference sequence). This CDR3 has 14 amino acids. The CDR3 spells CATSREHNTGELFF. DNA for the CDR3: TGTGCCACCAGCAGAGAACATAACACCGGGGAGCTGTTTTTT.

The rearrangement joins TRBV19 to TRBJ2-7, with TRBD1 matching over 8 bases. The CDR3 is 15 residues long. CDR1 is LNHDA and CDR2 is SQIVND in the germline V gene (reference sequence). Trimming took 5 bases from V and 1 from J; bases not matched to a gene: 7. For the CDR3, the DNA is TGTGCCAGTAGTTCCCAGGACAGGGTGTCCTACGAGCAGTACTTC. This encodes CASSSQDRVSYEQYF.

The chain has TRBV28 and TRBJ1-2; 8 nucleotides align to TRBD1. V dropped 4 bases and J dropped 6; count of bases not matched to a gene: 7. CDR1 and CDR2 from the germline V gene are MDHEN and SYDVKM. The CDR3 has 14 residues. CDR3: CASSSGQGWHGYTF. The CDR3 DNA is TGTGCCAGCAGTTCTGGACAGGGATGGCATGGCTACACCTTC.

This chain uses TRBV18 with TRBJ2-3, with TRBD1 identical over 7 bases. This CDR3 has 15 residues. Germline CDR1 reads KGHSH; CDR2 reads LQKENI. The junction had 6 bases not matched to a gene; V was cut back by 4 bases and J by 2 bases. The CDR3 loop reads CASSQLGQHTDTQYF. The CDR3 DNA reads TGTGCCAGCTCACAATTGGGACAGCACACAGATACGCAGTATTTT.

This clone was observed a handful of times. The chain uses TRBV30 and TRBJ1-5; D is uncertain. V dropped 4 bases and J dropped 4 bases, with 11 bases sitting between them. Per germline, CDR1 GTSNPN and CDR2 SVGIG (reference sequence). CDR3 length equals 13 residues. The CDR3 loop reads CAWNRRENQPQHF. CDR3 DNA: TGTGCCTGGAACCGGCGGGAGAATCAGCCCCAGCATTTT.

The rearrangement uses TRBV9 and TRBJ1-1; D is unclear. Germline-derived CDR1 and CDR2 are SGDLS and YYNGEE. The ends were cut back, 2 bases at V and 1 base at J, with 9 bases in the middle. CDR3 length equals 14 residues. CDR3 amino acids: CASSVDPRNTEAFF. The CDR3 DNA reads TGTGCCAGCAGCGTCGACCCTCGGAACACTGAAGCTTTCTTT.